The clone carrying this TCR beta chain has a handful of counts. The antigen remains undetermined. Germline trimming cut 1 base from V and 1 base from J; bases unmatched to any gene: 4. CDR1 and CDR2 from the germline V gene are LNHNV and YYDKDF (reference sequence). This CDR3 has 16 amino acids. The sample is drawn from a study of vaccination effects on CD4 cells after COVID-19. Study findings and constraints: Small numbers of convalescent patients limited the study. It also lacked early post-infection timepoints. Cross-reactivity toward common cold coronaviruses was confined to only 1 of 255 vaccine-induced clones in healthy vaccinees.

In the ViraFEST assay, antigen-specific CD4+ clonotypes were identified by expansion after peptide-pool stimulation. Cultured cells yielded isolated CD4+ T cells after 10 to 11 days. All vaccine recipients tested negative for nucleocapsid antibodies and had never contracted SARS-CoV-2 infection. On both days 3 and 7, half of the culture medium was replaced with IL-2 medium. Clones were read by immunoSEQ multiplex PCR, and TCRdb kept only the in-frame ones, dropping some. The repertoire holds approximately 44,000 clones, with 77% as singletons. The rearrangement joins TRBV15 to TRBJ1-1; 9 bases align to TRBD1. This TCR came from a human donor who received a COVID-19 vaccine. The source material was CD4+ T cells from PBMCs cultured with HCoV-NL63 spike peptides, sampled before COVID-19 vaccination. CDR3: CATSRVRDRANTEAFF. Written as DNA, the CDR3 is TGTGCCACCAGCAGAGTGAGGGACAGGGCGAACACTGAAGCTTTCTTT.